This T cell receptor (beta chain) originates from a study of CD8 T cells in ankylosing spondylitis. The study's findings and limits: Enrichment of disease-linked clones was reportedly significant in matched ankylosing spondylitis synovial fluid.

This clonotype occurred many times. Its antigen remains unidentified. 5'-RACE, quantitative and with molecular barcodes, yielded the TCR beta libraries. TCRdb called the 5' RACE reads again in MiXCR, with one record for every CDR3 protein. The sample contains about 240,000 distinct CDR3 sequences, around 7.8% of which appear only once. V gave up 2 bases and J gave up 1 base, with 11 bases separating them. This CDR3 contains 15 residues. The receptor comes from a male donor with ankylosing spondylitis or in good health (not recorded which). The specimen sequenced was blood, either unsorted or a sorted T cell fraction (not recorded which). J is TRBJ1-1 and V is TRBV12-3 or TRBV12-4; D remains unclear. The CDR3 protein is CASSLSQRRNTEAFF. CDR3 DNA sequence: TGTGCCAGCAGTTTATCACAGAGAAGGAACACTGAAGCTTTCTTT.